Sequencing of this T cell receptor (beta chain) was carried out in a study of blood T cell repertoires in COVID-19. Background on the study: The United States, Italy and Spain were the sources of the acute and convalescent COVID-19 samples.

Trimming took off 7 bases at V and 0 bases at J, with 5 bases between the two ends. In germline, CDR1 is LNHDA, CDR2 SQIVND (reference sequence). CDR3 length: 12 residues. Per the original data handling: Estimates of nucleated cell counts were drawn from the amplification of reference gene primers. Profiled with immunoSEQ multiplex PCR; TCRdb holds only in-frame clones, not every one. V, J and clone size were drawn from that table, and D and trimming were deduced from the DNA. This table has about 480,000 clones, approximately 88% appearing once. Sequencing was carried out using PBMCs or T cells enriched from blood (not recorded which). This sequence joins TRBV19 and TRBJ2-3; the D is unclear. This clonotype was sampled from a middle-aged woman who had recovered from COVID-19. CDR3 amino acids: CASKSSTDTQYF. CDR3 nucleotides: TGTGCCAGTAAGAGTAGCACAGATACGCAGTATTTT.